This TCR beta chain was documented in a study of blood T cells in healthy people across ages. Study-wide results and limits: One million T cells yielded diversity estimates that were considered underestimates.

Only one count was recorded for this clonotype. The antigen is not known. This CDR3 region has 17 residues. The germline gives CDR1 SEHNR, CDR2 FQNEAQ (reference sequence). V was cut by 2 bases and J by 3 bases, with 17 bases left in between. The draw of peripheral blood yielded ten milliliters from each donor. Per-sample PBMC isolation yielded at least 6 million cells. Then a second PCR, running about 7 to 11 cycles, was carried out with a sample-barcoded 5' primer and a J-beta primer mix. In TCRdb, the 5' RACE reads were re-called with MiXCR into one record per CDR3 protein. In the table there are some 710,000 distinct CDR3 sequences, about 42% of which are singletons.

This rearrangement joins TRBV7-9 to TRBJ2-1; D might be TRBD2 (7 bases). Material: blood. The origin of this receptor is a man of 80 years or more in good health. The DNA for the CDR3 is TGTGCCAGCAGCTTATGGGCCTTGAGGGGGGGCTACAATGAGCAGTTCTTC. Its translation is CASSLWALRGGYNEQFF.